This T cell receptor (beta chain) was captured by sequencing in a study of CD8 T cells in ankylosing spondylitis. MiXCR was run by TCRdb on the 5' RACE reads, yielding one entry per CDR3 protein. Altogether 150,000 to 200,000 distinct CDR3 sequences are present, roughly 10% being singletons, with the ten largest covering around 15%. With 0 bases removed from V and 3 bases from J, the gap between germline ends came to 16 bases. Germline-derived CDR1 and CDR2 are LGHDT and YNNKEL (reference sequence). The CDR3 contains 17 residues. The V call is TRBV3-1, the J call TRBJ2-3, with D perhaps TRBD1 (5 bases). The sequence came from a female donor with ankylosing spondylitis or in good health (not recorded which). Sequenced: blood, either unsorted or a sorted T cell fraction (not recorded which). CDR3 coding DNA: TGTGCCAGCAGCCAAGAGGATGCCAGGCCAGGGACAGATACGCAGTATTTT. Translated: CASSQEDARPGTDTQYF.